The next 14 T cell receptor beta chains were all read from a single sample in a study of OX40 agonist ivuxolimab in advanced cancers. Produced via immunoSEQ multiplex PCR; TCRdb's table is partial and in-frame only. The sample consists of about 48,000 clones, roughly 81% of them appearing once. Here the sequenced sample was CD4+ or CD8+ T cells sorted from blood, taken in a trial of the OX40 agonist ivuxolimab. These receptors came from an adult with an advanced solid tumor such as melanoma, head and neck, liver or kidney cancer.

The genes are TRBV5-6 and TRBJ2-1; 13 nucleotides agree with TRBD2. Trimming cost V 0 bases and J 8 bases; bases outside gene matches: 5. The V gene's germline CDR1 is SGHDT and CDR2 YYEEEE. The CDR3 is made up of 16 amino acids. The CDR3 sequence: CASSLGLAGGLDEQFF. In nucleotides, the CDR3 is TGTGCCAGCAGCTTGGGACTAGCGGGAGGTTTGGATGAGCAGTTCTTC.

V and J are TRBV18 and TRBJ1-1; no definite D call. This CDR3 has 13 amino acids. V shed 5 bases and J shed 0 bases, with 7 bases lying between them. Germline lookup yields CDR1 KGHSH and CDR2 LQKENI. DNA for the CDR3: TGTGCCAGCTCAGGGGAGATGAACACTGAAGCTTTCTTT. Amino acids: CASSGEMNTEAFF.

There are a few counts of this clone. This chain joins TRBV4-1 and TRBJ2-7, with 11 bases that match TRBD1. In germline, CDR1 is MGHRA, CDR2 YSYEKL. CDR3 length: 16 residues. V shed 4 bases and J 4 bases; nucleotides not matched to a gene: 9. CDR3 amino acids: CASSPGQGASQYEQYF. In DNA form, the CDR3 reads TGCGCCAGCAGCCCCGGACAGGGGGCGTCGCAATACGAGCAGTACTTC.

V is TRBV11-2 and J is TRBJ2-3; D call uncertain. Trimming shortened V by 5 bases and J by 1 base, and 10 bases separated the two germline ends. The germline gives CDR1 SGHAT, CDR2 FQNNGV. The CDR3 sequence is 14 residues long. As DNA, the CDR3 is TGTGCCAGCAGCCCACGGTCGGGCACAGATACGCAGTATTTT. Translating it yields CASSPRSGTDTQYF.

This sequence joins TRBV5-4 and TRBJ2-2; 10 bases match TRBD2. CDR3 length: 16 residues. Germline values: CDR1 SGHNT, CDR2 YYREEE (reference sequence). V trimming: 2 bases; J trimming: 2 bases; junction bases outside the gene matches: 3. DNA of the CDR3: TGTGCCAGCAGCTTTAGGACTAGCGGTAACACCGGGGAGCTGTTTTTT. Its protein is CASSFRTSGNTGELFF.

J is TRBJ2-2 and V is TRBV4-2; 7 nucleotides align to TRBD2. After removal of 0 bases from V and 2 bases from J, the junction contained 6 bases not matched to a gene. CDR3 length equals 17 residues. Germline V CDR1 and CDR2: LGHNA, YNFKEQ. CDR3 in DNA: TGTGCCAGCAGCCAAGATGGCCTAGCGGCAAACACCGGGGAGCTGTTTTTT. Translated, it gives CASSQDGLAANTGELFF.

This CDR3 is CASRDSDFPIYEQYF. The CDR3 DNA reads as TGTGCCAGCAGGGACTCAGACTTCCCGATCTACGAGCAGTACTTC. The chain couples TRBV6-6 to TRBJ2-7, with a tentative D call TRBD2 (5 bases). Germline V CDR1 and CDR2: MNHNY, SVGAGI (reference sequence). Trimming cost V 6 bases and J 3 bases, with 18 bases left between them. CDR3 size: 15 residues.

The CDR3 DNA is TGTGCCAGCAGTTTAATGGGGCCTCAAGAGACCCAGTACTTC. It is translated as CASSLMGPQETQYF. The chain is built from TRBV27 and TRBJ2-5; D perhaps matches TRBD1 (5 bases). The CDR3 sequence is 14 residues long. Trimming removed 2 bases from V and 2 bases from J, with 9 bases in between. Per the germline V gene, CDR1 is MNHEY and CDR2 is SMNVEV (reference sequence).

CDR3 coding DNA: TGCGCCAGCACTCGGGAGATGAACACTGAAGCTTTCTTT. Translated: CASTREMNTEAFF. The V gene is TRBV5-1, the J gene TRBJ1-1; the D is unclear. The germline CDR1 and CDR2 sequences are SGHRS and YFSETQ. Trimming took 6 bases from V and 0 from J, leaving 9 bases between them. The CDR3 is made up of 13 amino acids.

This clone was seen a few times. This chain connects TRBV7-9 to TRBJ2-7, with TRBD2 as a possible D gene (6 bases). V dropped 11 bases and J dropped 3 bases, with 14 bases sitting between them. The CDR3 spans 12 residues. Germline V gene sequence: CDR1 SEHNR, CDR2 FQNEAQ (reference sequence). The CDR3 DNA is TGTGCCGGAGGGCGGGGTGACTACGAGCAGTACTTC. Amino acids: CAGGRGDYEQYF.

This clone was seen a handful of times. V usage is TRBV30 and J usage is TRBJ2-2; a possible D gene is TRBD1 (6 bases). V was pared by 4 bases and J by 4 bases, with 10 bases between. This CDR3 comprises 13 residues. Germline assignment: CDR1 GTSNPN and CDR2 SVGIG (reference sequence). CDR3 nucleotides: TGTGCCTGGATGGTAGGGGGCACCGGGGAGCTGTTTTTT. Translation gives CAWMVGGTGELFF.

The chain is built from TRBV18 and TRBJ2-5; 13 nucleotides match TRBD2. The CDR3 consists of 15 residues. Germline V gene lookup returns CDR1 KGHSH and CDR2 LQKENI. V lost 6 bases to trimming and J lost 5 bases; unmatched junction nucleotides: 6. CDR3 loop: CASSRGLAGDETQYF. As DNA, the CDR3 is TGTGCCAGCTCTCGCGGACTAGCGGGAGATGAGACCCAGTACTTC. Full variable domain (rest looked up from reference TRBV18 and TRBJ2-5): NAGVMQNPRHLVRRRGQEARLRCSPMKGHSHVYWYRQLPEEGLKFMVYLQKENIIDESGMPKERFSAEFPKEGPSILRIQQVVRGDSAAYFCASSRGLAGDETQYFGPGTRLLVL.

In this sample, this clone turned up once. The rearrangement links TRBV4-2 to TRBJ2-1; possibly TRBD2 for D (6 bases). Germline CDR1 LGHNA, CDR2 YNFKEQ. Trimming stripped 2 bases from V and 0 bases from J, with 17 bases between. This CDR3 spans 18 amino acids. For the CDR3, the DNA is TGTGCCAGCAGCCAACTCGGTTCTTGGGGGGACTCCTACAATGAGCAGTTCTTC. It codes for CASSQLGSWGDSYNEQFF.

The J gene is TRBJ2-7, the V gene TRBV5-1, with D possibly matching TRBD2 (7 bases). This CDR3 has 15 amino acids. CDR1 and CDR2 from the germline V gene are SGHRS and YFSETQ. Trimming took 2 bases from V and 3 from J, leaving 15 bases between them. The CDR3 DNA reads TGCGCCAGCAGCTTTTCCGCGGGGGCCCTCTACGAGCAGTACTTC. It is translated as CASSFSAGALYEQYF.